This TCR beta chain comes out of a study of immune evolution from preneoplasia to lung adenocarcinoma. Study-wide findings and caveats: From normal lung to invasive adenocarcinoma, top clone frequencies appeared to decrease.

The CDR3 totals 15 residues. Trimming removed 4 bases from V and 5 bases from J; junction bases left unmatched: 9. CDR1 and CDR2 (germline): KGHSH, LQKENI. Assay: immunoSEQ multiplex PCR; the TCRdb copy retains only in-frame clones and omits some. This table holds around 5,300 clones, 75% to 80% found once. About this clone: Its antigen remains unidentified.

Material: FFPE normal lung tissue adjacent to the tumor. The chain links TRBV18 to TRBJ2-7; the match to TRBD1 covers 9 bases. The receptor was derived from a person aged 60 to 70 with lung adenocarcinoma. The CDR3 DNA follows: TGTGCCAGCTCACTTCTTACAACAGGGGGCGACGAGCAGTACTTC. This encodes CASSLLTTGGDEQYF.